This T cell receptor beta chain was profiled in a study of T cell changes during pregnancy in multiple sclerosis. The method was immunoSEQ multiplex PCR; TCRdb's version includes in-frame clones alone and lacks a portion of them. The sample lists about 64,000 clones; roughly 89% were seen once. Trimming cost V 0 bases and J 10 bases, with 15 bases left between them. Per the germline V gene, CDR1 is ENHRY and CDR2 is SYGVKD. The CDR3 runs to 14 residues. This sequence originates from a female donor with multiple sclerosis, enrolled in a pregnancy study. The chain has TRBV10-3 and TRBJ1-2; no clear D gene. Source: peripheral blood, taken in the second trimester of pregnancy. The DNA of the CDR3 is TGTGCCATCAGTGAGTCCCGGAGCCTCCAAGACTACACCTTC. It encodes CAISESRSLQDYTF.